This TCR beta chain emerged from a study of CD8+CD57+ T cells in acquired aplastic anemia. Study as a whole: Mean yield of DNA from sorted CD4+ and CD8+ cells was approximately 3 ug.

CD8+CD57+ cell expansion had been shown by flow cytometry in patients chosen for sequencing. Everyone among the patients had severe acquired aplastic anemia. There was no therapy given to any patient before the blood sampling took place. Profiling that covered TCR beta VDJ and CDR3 relied on genomic DNA as its template. TCRdb itself ran the reads through MiXCR, one entry per CDR3 protein. The sample lists around 180,000 distinct CDR3 sequences, less than 50% occurring once. Of note for this clonotype: Antigen: not known.

After removal of 4 bases from V and 4 bases from J, the junction contained 10 bases not matched to a gene. From germline, CDR1 is SGHAT and CDR2 FQNNGV. CDR3 length: 18 amino acids. Notes on the study in general: Both patients and controls carried the same twenty-nine CD8+ CDR3 sequences.

The clonotype originates from a human donor with aplastic anemia. This chain connects TRBV11-2 to TRBJ2-3, with TRBD2 identical over 14 bases. Source material: sorted CD4+, CD8+, or CD8+CD57+ T cells (not recorded which) from PBMCs. The CDR3 is CASSSLPGLAGEPDTQYF. The CDR3 nucleotides are TGTGCCAGCAGCTCCCTGCCGGGACTAGCGGGAGAGCCAGATACGCAGTATTTT.